The 26 T cell receptor beta chains given below trace back to one sample, sequenced in a study of control samples from healthy donors and cancer patients (TCRdb year 2020). The library was generated by the immunoSEQ multiplex PCR assay. TCRdb took over this immuneACCESS table, retaining in-frame rearrangements with V and J assigned. Such tables are incomplete; in checked studies, under half of the missing clones stem from an unresolved V gene, and the remainder is unexplained. The sample table lists some 150,000 clones, roughly 89% of them with a count of one. The ten largest clones add up to 5.5% to 9% of the sample. Material: blood. The receptors come from a man younger than 30 in good health.

The chain is built from TRBV6-1 and TRBJ2-7; D not resolved. V was pared by 3 bases and J by 3 bases, with 12 bases between. This CDR3 has 14 amino acids. Germline lookup yields CDR1 MNHNS and CDR2 SASEGT. The CDR3 loop is CASSDLISFYEQYF. CDR3 nucleotides: TGTGCCAGCAGTGACCTTATCAGCTTCTACGAGCAGTACTTC.

The rearrangement joins TRBV4-1 to TRBJ1-1; no firm D call. Germline V CDR1 and CDR2: MGHRA, YSYEKL. Trimming pared 6 bases from V and 7 bases from J, leaving 21 bases between. The CDR3 totals 15 residues. This CDR3 is CASSPFGEQRGEAFF. CDR3 bases: TGCGCCAGCAGTCCTTTCGGGGAGCAGAGAGGTGAAGCTTTCTTT.

The chain recombines TRBV5-8 with TRBJ1-2; D uncertain. The V and J ends lost 2 bases and 9 bases respectively, with 14 bases between them. Germline V gene sequence: CDR1 SGHTS, CDR2 YDEGEE. The CDR3 spans 13 residues. Here the CDR3 DNA reads TGTGCCAGCAGCTTCCGGGCTCGTCAGAGCTACACCTTC. Translated, it gives CASSFRARQSYTF. Looking up the rest from reference TRBV5-8 and TRBJ1-2 gives the full variable domain: EAGVTQSPTHLIKTRGQQATLRCSPISGHTSVYWYQQALGLGLQFLLWYDEGEERNRGNFPPRFSGRQFPNYSSELNVNALELEDSALYLCASSFRARQSYTFGSGTRLTVV.

The chain recombines TRBV12-3 or TRBV12-4 with TRBJ1-2; D is uncertain. Trimming removed 7 bases from V and 0 bases from J, with 6 bases in between. This CDR3 region has 12 residues. The CDR3 protein is CASKASNYGYTF. For the CDR3, the DNA is TGTGCCAGCAAGGCTTCTAACTATGGCTACACCTTC.

The genes are TRBV9 and TRBJ2-3, with D perhaps matching TRBD2 (5 bases). This CDR3 has 15 amino acids. CDR1 is SGDLS and CDR2 is YYNGEE in the germline V gene. The V end lost 4 bases, the J end lost 4 bases, and 16 bases lay between the germline ends. CDR3 DNA sequence: TGTGCCAGCAGCTTAGAGGGCAATGGGCCAGATACGCAGTATTTT. It encodes CASSLEGNGPDTQYF.

The genes are TRBV23-1 and TRBJ2-3; TRBD2 might be the D (5 bases). TRBV23-1 falls under the ORF class, with uncertain function. This CDR3 comprises 18 residues. The V gene lost 3 bases and the J gene lost 2 bases, with 21 bases spanning the gap. CDR3 sequence: CASSHAAAGPVSTDTQYF. The CDR3 DNA follows: TGCGCCAGCAGTCACGCCGCGGCGGGCCCCGTATCCACAGATACGCAGTATTTT.

CDR3 sequence (DNA): TGCAGCGGCCGGACTGCACAAGAGACCCAGTACTTC. Translation: CSGRTAQETQYF. The chain joins TRBV29-1 to TRBJ2-5; tentative D call: TRBD2 (5 bases). This CDR3 is 12 amino acids long. V lost 7 bases and J 2 bases, leaving 11 bases between the germline ends. Germline V gives CDR1 SQVTM, CDR2 ANQGSEA.

The chain recombines TRBV6-1 with TRBJ1-2; D perhaps matches TRBD1 (5 bases). CDR1 and CDR2 from the germline V gene are MNHNS and SASEGT. V was trimmed by 1 base and J by 4 bases, leaving 13 bases between them. The CDR3 is made up of 15 amino acids. The CDR3: CASSEGGGIGYGYTF. Here the CDR3 DNA reads TGTGCCAGCAGTGAAGGGGGGGGGATAGGCTATGGCTACACCTTC.

This clone appeared a few times. The gene calls are TRBV2 and TRBJ2-7; 8 bases are shared with TRBD1. The CDR3 spans 13 residues. Germline V gene sequence: CDR1 SNHLY, CDR2 FYNNEI. Losses at the gene ends were 8 bases for V and 5 bases for J; bases not matched to a gene: 8. This CDR3 reads CASRSDRAHEQYF. CDR3 nucleotide sequence: TGTGCCAGCCGGTCGGACAGGGCGCACGAGCAGTACTTC.

This clone showed up just once. The chain is built from TRBV5-6 and TRBJ2-1, with TRBD2 matching over 7 bases. With 0 bases clipped from V and 9 bases from J, the junction kept 9 bases outside the gene matches. CDR3 size: 15 residues. Germline CDR1 and CDR2: SGHDT and YYEEEE. CDR3 bases: TGTGCCAGCAGCTTGGACGGGGGGAGAGGTCGTGAGCAGTTCTTC. This translates into CASSLDGGRGREQFF.

The gene calls are TRBV5-1 and TRBJ1-5, with 9 positions matching TRBD1. Trimming at V came to 4 bases and at J to 4 bases, leaving 6 bases not matched to a gene. This CDR3 contains 15 residues. Germline V gives CDR1 SGHRS, CDR2 YFSETQ. The CDR3 reads CASSEDRGGNQPQHF. As DNA, the CDR3 is TGCGCCAGCAGCGAGGACAGGGGCGGAAATCAGCCCCAGCATTTT.

J is TRBJ1-2 and V is TRBV9; 7 bases are shared with TRBD1. V lost 0 bases to trimming and J lost 4 bases; unmatched junction nucleotides: 15. This CDR3 has 18 amino acids. Germline CDR1 reads SGDLS; CDR2 reads YYNGEE. The CDR3 is CASSVDSLQQGKGYGYTF. For the CDR3, the DNA is TGTGCCAGCAGCGTAGACTCCCTCCAACAGGGGAAGGGCTATGGCTACACCTTC.

The chain carries TRBV4-1 and TRBJ2-7, with 10 bases matching TRBD2. Trimming at V came to 0 bases and at J to 4 bases, leaving 6 bases not matched to a gene. This CDR3 comprises 16 residues. The germline CDR1 and CDR2 sequences are MGHRA and YSYEKL. In DNA, the CDR3 is TGCGCCAGCAGCCAAGAGAAGCGGGGGGGAGTGTACGAGCAGTACTTC. The encoded protein is CASSQEKRGGVYEQYF.

This clone is a singleton in its sample. This chain links TRBV6-5 with TRBJ1-6; maybe TRBD1 (6 bases). The CDR3 sequence is 15 residues long. V gave up 2 bases and J gave up 9 bases, with 14 bases separating them. Per germline, CDR1 MNHEY and CDR2 SVGAGI. This chain's CDR3 is CASSYGGTLGSPLHF. The CDR3 DNA reads as TGTGCCAGCAGTTACGGAGGGACATTGGGTTCACCCCTCCACTTT.

This chain uses TRBV4-3 with TRBJ1-2; TRBD1 matches at 9 bases. The ends lost 5 bases at V and 4 bases at J; junction bases unmatched: 2. CDR1 and CDR2 from the germline V gene are LGHNA and YSLEER. The CDR3 has 13 residues. The CDR3 sequence is CASSGQGIYGYTF. CDR3 nucleotide sequence: TGCGCCAGCAGCGGACAGGGGATCTATGGCTACACCTTC.

V and J are TRBV7-9 and TRBJ2-7; possible D gene TRBD2, 6 bases. The CDR3 sequence is 11 residues long. Trimming stripped 5 bases from V and 9 bases from J, with 11 bases between. Germline V gene data show CDR1 as SEHNR and CDR2 as FQNEAQ (reference sequence). In DNA, the CDR3 is TGTGCCAGCAGCCGGCAGGAGGGGCAGTACTTC. Its protein product is CASSRQEGQYF.

The chain uses TRBV7-2 and TRBJ2-7; 7 nucleotides match TRBD1. J gave up 2 bases and V 3 bases, and 4 bases lay outside the gene matches. Germline CDR1 SGHTA, CDR2 FQGNSA. The CDR3 is 14 amino acids. The CDR3 DNA reads as TGTGCCAGCAGCTTTAGACAGGGAGCCTACGAGCAGTACTTC. Its translation: CASSFRQGAYEQYF.

This sequence joins TRBV7-3 and TRBJ1-2; D is ambiguous. In germline, CDR1 is SGHTA, CDR2 FQGTGA. The CDR3 covers 11 residues. The V end lost 7 bases, the J end lost 7 bases, and 10 bases lay between the germline ends. CDR3 nucleotides: TGTGCCAGCATCCGCGCCGCTGGCTACACCTTC. Residues: CASIRAAGYTF.

This clone was detected only a few times. The genes are TRBV5-1 and TRBJ1-1; tentatively, D is TRBD1 (6 bases). The CDR3 length is 15 residues. Germline V gene sequence: CDR1 SGHRS, CDR2 YFSETQ. Trimming removed 4 bases from V and 1 base from J, with 14 bases in between. DNA of the CDR3: TGCGCCAGCAGCACAATAGGACAGTCGAACACTGAAGCTTTCTTT. Residues: CASSTIGQSNTEAFF.

The genes are TRBV3-1 (or the pseudogene TRBV3-2) and TRBJ2-3; D not resolved. In germline, CDR1 is LGHDT, CDR2 YNNKEL (reference sequence). The CDR3 has 16 residues. The V end lost 0 bases, the J end lost 4 bases, and 14 bases lay between the germline ends. CDR3 bases: TGTGCCAGCAGCCAAGAATTTTCGGATAGGGCAGATACGCAGTATTTT. Protein: CASSQEFSDRADTQYF.

This clone was detected only once. The rearrangement links TRBV9 to TRBJ2-5; D gene unclear. This CDR3 has 14 residues. Trimming pared 0 bases from V and 3 bases from J, leaving 9 bases between. The germline V gene encodes CDR1 SGDLS and CDR2 YYNGEE. The CDR3 spells CASSVGQREETQYF. In nucleotides, the CDR3 is TGTGCCAGCAGCGTAGGGCAGAGAGAAGAGACCCAGTACTTC.

This chain joins TRBV4-1 and TRBJ1-2; D may be TRBD1 (5 bases). Germline assignment: CDR1 MGHRA and CDR2 YSYEKL. The CDR3 is 15 residues long. V was cut by 0 bases and J by 8 bases, with 16 bases left in between. Here the CDR3 DNA reads TGCGCCAGCAGCCAAGATCATGGGGGGACCGAAGGCTACACCTTC. Translating gives CASSQDHGGTEGYTF.

This chain connects TRBV11-3 to TRBJ1-1; the match to TRBD1 covers 9 bases. The CDR3 spans 13 residues. Losses at the gene ends were 1 base for V and 8 bases for J; bases not matched to a gene: 2. Per germline, CDR1 SGHNT and CDR2 YENEEA. CDR3 in amino acids: CASSLGQGGEAFF. CDR3 DNA sequence: TGTGCCAGCAGCTTAGGACAGGGGGGCGAAGCTTTCTTT.

This chain connects TRBV7-3 to TRBJ1-1, with 10 bases that match TRBD1. Germline V gene lookup returns CDR1 SGHTA and CDR2 FQGTGA. V was clipped by 3 bases and J by 5 bases; unmatched bases: 12. There are 17 residues in the CDR3. CDR3: CASSFHGTGVMWTEAFF. The CDR3 DNA is TGTGCCAGCAGCTTCCACGGGACAGGGGTTATGTGGACTGAAGCTTTCTTT.

This sequence joins TRBV19 and TRBJ1-2; D not certain. The CDR3 spans 15 residues. Germline CDR1 LNHDA, CDR2 SQIVND (reference sequence). The V end was cut by 4 bases, the J end by 5 bases, with 17 bases between. Here the CDR3 reads CASSSPTSRAYGYTF. The DNA of the CDR3 is TGTGCCAGTAGTAGCCCTACATCGCGGGCATATGGCTACACCTTC.

The chain is built from TRBV6-5 and TRBJ1-3; D not resolved. The length of the CDR3 is 12 residues. With 10 bases removed from V and 3 bases from J, the gap between germline ends came to 10 bases. The V gene's germline CDR1 is MNHEY and CDR2 SVGAGI. CDR3 sequence: CATDGFGNTIYF. The CDR3 coding sequence is TGTGCCACTGACGGATTTGGAAACACCATATATTTT.